What follows are 2 T cell receptor beta chains derived from one specimen sequenced in a study of blood T cell repertoires in COVID-19. Method: immunoSEQ multiplex PCR; TCRdb's copy keeps in-frame clones and lacks some. Of approximately 120,000 clones listed, more than 60% were seen once; the top ten hold approximately 2.1%. The material sequenced was peripheral blood. These receptors were collected from a woman between 70 and 85 years old with acute or convalescent COVID-19.

This clone showed up just a few times. The rearrangement links TRBV4-1 to TRBJ2-7; D not resolved. CDR3 length equals 14 residues. V lost 4 bases, J lost 0 bases, and 10 bases lay in between. CDR1 and CDR2 from the germline V gene are MGHRA and YSYEKL. The CDR3 loop reads CASSPILNSYEQYF. In DNA form, the CDR3 reads TGCGCCAGCAGCCCTATATTAAACTCCTACGAGCAGTACTTC.

The rearrangement links TRBV6-2 or TRBV6-3 to TRBJ2-5; tentative D call: TRBD1 (5 bases). The CDR3 is 14 residues long. Deletions cut 7 bases from V and 0 bases from J, with 12 bases between. Germline CDR1 MNHEY, CDR2 SVGEGT. CDR3 DNA: TGTGCCAGCACCCCCTTGACAGACCAAGAGACCCAGTACTTC. This gives the protein CASTPLTDQETQYF.